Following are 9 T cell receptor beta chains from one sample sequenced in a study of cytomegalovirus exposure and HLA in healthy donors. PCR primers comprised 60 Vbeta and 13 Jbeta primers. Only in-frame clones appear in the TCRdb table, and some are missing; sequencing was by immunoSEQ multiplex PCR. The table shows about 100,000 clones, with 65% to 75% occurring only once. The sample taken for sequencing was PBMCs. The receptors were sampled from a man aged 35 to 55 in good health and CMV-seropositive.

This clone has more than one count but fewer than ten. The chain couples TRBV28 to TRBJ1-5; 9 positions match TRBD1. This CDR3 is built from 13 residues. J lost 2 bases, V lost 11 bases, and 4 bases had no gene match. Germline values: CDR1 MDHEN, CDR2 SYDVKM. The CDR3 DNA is TGTGCCGCTTGGGACAGGGGCAATCAGCCCCAGCATTTT. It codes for CAAWDRGNQPQHF.

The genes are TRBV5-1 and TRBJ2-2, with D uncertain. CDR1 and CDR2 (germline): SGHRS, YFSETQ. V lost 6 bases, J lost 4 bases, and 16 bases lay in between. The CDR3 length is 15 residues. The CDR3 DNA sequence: TGCGCCAGCATCGAGGCGCCCCCCGGCACCGGGGAGCTGTTTTTT. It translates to CASIEAPPGTGELFF. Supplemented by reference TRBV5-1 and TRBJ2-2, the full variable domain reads KAGVTQTPRYLIKTRGQQVTLSCSPISGHRSVSWYQQTPGQGLQFLFEYFSETQRNKGNFPGRFSGRQFSNSRSEMNVSTLELGDSALYLCASIEAPPGTGELFFGEGSRLTVL.

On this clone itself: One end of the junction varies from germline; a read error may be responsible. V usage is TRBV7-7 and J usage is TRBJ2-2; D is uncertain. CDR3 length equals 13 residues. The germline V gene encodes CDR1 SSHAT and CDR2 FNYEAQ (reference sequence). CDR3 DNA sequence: TGTGCTAGCAGCTTCAGAAACACCGGGGAGCTGTTTTTT. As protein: CASSFRNTGELFF.

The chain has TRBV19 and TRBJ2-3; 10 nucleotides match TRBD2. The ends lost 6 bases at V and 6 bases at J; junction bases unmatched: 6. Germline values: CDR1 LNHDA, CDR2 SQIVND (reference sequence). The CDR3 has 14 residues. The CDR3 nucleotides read TGTGCCAGTAGCCTCCTAGCGGGAGCGGATACGCAGTATTTT. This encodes CASSLLAGADTQYF.

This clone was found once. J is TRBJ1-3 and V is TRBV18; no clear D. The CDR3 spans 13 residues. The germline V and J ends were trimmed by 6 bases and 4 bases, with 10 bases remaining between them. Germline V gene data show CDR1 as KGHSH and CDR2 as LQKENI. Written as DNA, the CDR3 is TGTGCCAGCTCTCGTGAAGCGGGAAACACCATATATTTT. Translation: CASSREAGNTIYF. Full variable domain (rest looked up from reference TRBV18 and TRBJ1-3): NAGVMQNPRHLVRRRGQEARLRCSPMKGHSHVYWYRQLPEEGLKFMVYLQKENIIDESGMPKERFSAEFPKEGPSILRIQQVVRGDSAAYFCASSREAGNTIYFGEGSWLTVV.

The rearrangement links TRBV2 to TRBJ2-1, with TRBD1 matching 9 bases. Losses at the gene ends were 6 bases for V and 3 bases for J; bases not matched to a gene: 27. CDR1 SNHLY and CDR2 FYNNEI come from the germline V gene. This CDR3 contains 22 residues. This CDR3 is CASRHENKPGQGRFAFYNEQFF. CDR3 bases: TGTGCCAGCAGACACGAAAATAAGCCGGGACAGGGTCGTTTTGCATTCTACAATGAGCAGTTCTTC.

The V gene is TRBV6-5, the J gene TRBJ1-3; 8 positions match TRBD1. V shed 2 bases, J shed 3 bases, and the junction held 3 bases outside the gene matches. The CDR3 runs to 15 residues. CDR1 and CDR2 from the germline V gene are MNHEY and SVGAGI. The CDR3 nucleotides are TGTGCCAGCAGTTACGCTGGGACAGGTGGAAACACCATATATTTT. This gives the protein CASSYAGTGGNTIYF.

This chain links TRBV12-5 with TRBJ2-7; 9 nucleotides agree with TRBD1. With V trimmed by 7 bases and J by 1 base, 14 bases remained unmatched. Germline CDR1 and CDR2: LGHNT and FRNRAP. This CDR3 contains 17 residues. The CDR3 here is CASVTPRDRDGSYEQYV. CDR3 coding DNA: TGTGCTAGTGTCACCCCCCGGGACAGGGATGGATCCTACGAGCAGTACGTC.

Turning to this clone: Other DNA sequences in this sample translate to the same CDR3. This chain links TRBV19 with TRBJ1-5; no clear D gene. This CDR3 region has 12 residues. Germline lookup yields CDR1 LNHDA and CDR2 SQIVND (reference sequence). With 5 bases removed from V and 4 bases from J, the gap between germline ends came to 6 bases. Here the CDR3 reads CASSLRNQPQHF. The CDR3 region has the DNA TGTGCCAGTAGTCTCCGGAATCAGCCCCAGCATTTT.